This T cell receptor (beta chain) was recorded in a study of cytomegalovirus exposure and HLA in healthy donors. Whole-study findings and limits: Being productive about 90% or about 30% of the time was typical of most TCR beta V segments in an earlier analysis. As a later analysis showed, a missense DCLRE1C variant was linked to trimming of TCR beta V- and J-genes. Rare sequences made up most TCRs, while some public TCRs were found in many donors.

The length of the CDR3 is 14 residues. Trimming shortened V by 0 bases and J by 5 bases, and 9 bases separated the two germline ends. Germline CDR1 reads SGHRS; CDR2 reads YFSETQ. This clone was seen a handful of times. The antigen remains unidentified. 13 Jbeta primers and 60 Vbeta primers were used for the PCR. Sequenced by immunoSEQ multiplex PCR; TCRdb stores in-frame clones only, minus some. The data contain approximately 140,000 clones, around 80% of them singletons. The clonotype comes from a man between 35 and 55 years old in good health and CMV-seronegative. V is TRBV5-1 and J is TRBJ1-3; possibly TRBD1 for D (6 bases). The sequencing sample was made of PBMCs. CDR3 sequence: CASSLDRARNTIYF. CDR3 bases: TGCGCCAGCAGCTTGGACAGGGCGAGAAACACCATATATTTT.